These T cell receptor beta chains were read from a single sample in a study of blood T cell repertoires in COVID-19. Assay: immunoSEQ multiplex PCR; the TCRdb copy retains only in-frame clones and omits some. The repertoire consists of about 110,000 clones, with 82% occurring once and the leading ten covering 7.9%. The material sequenced was peripheral blood. Every receptor here comes from a man between 65 and 85 years old with acute or convalescent COVID-19. CDR3s include the opening cysteine and the closing phenylalanine or tryptophan.

>TRBV28
CASSHRGAGGNQPQHF
>TRBV19
CASSIPPHSREGQPQHF
>TRBV27
CASSGPGTGRLETQYF
>TRBV6-6
CASRNTDAGNTIYF
>TRBV7-9
CASSRSGRGVNQPQHF
>TRBV5-1
CASSLQLATDTQYF
>TRBV29-1
CSVEVGQILRGNQPQHF
>TRBV10-3
CAISNSGTGGVEQYF
>TRBV2
CASMKDSGYTF
>TRBV5-1
CASSLVGGSTEAFF
>TRBV2
CASKGTGSYEQYF
>TRBV18
CASSQQGGGTDTQYF
>TRBV6-2/TRBV6-3
CASSYSTQPVAFF
>TRBV12-3/TRBV12-4
CASRPNKGTQYF
>TRBV29-1
CSVAGSGNEKLFF
>TRBV6-5
CASRGQGEGGYTF
>TRBV4-2
CASSQGGERGGAYNEQFF
>TRBV28
CASSLRDRNGYTF
>TRBV9
CASSVPGTGDEQFF
>TRBV30
CAWSVRASQGSYNSPLHF
>TRBV5-1
CASSLKWPHNQPQHF
>TRBV13
CASSFWTGGSGELFF
>TRBV5-1
CASNSGTGAWGEQFF
>TRBV29-1
CSVARSGSSYNEQFF
>TRBV9
CASSVALVAGTYEQYF
>TRBV30
CAWRTGGYEQYF
>TRBV18
CASSPDRVSEAFF
>TRBV5-4
CASIGGGGGTGELFF
>TRBV28
CASIPGGNYGYTF
>TRBV5-1
CASSWGTSDYEQFF
>TRBV28
CASRPRDRAYGYTF
>TRBV27
CASSPLTGGYEQYF